Detailed here is one T cell receptor beta chain. This clone was detected a few times. There is no known antigen for this receptor. No base quality values were provided; no much bigger clone lies one nucleotide off. One collaborating source in Seattle enrolled patients while the patients were actively infected and followed the patients over time throughout the course of disease. Each collaborating institution followed its own protocols to collect whole blood in K2EDTA tubes. For TCRbeta analysis, collaborators shipped samples in one of three forms: frozen whole blood, isolated PBMCs, or DNA extracted from either of those sample types. This sample stems from a study of blood T cell repertoires in COVID-19 (dated by TCRdb to about 2020). Regarding the research as a whole: Samples from collaborators originated in the United States, Italy and Spain and spanned both the acute and convalescent phases of COVID-19. The prospective study material was composed of cDNA or gDNA derived from T cells, B-cell-depleted T cells, or PBMCs. Subjects who had been exposed to COVID-19, were actively infected with it, or had recovered from it provided the deeply sampled blood TCRbeta repertoires that made up the dataset. A freely available public database, intended as a resource for researchers studying the immune response to SARS-CoV-2, is where the repertoires were released. The samples were drawn from the first 160 participants of the ongoing ImmuneRACE study and from over a thousand subjects provided by 6 global collaborators. Nearly every sample came with metadata listing a de-identified subject ID, COVID-19 status, age in years and sex. Where available, HLA class I and class II types were obtained from metadata supplied by the sample provider rather than from assay-based typing. Paper-wide results and their limitations: The amount of clinical and demographic metadata varied by source and participant and was provided uncurated.

TCRbeta CDR3 regions were amplified from genomic DNA using the immunoSEQ Assay, a bias-controlled multiplex PCR. The published analysis was carried out like this. Nucleated cell counts per sample were estimated from amplification of reference gene primers within the assay. To quantify the absolute abundance of each unique TCRbeta CDR3 rearrangement, sequence reads were collapsed and filtered. Productive Simpson clonality was computed per sample as the square root of Simpson's diversity index over productive rearrangements. In its TCRdb copy, this immuneACCESS table keeps in-frame sequences only and misses some clones. Where compared with another copy, unresolved V genes explain less than half of these, and the others have no known cause. For V, J and clone size, that table is used; D and trimming come from the DNA. The sample contains 350,000 to 450,000 clones, 70% to 90% of them found a single time. Together, the top ten hold 2% to 2.5% of the sample.

Sequences were obtained from peripheral blood. The receptor was derived from a woman between 55 and 75 years old with COVID-19, enrolled during active disease.

The CDR3 region has the sequence CASSQRRTGGGEKHYEQYF. The bases read TGTGCCAGCAGCCAGAGACGGACAGGGGGCGGAGAAAAACACTACGAGCAGTACTTC. The chain was built from TRBV4-2 and TRBJ2-7; TRBD1 agrees with 11 junctional bases. The germline V end is reduced by 3 bases and the J end by 3 bases; junction bases left unmatched: 16. The CDR3 sequence holds 19 residues, the cysteine and phenylalanine included. This entry keeps only the CDR3 DNA: 57 bases, framed from base 1. From the germline V gene, CDR1 is LGHNA and CDR2 is YNFKEQ.